The source of this T cell receptor beta chain is a study of T cell responses to AZD1222 COVID-19 vaccine. Sequencing was performed with immunoSEQ multiplex PCR; in TCRdb, only in-frame clones are kept and a portion is missing. The profile shows about 130,000 clones, roughly 93% of them singletons. In germline, CDR1 is MRHNA, CDR2 SNTAGT. The length of the CDR3 is 13 residues. V lost 3 bases to trimming and J lost 5 bases, with 10 bases between them. This clone was observed once. Its specificity is unknown. General study results and limits: Epitopes outside B.1.351 and B.1.1.7 mutated regions reportedly drew nearly half of spike TCRs. Sampling that yielded the repertoires occurred only after the peak T cell response.

The sample here was peripheral blood, taken on day 0 of AZD1222 vaccination. The clonotype was recovered from an adult in good health. V is TRBV6-4 and J is TRBJ2-5, with D maybe TRBD1 (6 bases). In DNA form, the CDR3 reads TGTGCCAGCAGTGAGGTTAGGGGGGAGACCCAGTACTTC. Amino acids: CASSEVRGETQYF.